These T cell receptor beta chains were read from a single sample in a study of cytomegalovirus exposure and HLA in healthy donors. Using immunoSEQ multiplex PCR, the repertoire was profiled, and TCRdb retains in-frame clones only, with some absent. The sample contains some 180,000 clones, about 90% of which appear only once. Sequenced: PBMCs. The receptors come from a girl under three years old in good health and CMV-seronegative. Each CDR3 is given without its conserved first and last residue. Fields, in order: J gene, V gene, CDR3 length, CDR3 protein.

>TRBJ2-4|TRBV6-1|14
ASSVTSGGAENIQY
>TRBJ2-7|TRBV4-3|20
ASSQTSSPGLAGAGGPYEQY
>TRBJ2-1|TRBV6-1|11
ASSGGRANEQF
>TRBJ2-7|TRBV5-1|11
ASSLHSTYEQY
>TRBJ1-2|TRBV6-5|11
ASAREVNYGYT
>TRBJ1-1|TRBV7-7|15
ASSLARIGPRGTEAF
>TRBJ2-1|TRBV5-4|14
ASSPRTSGGDNEQF
>TRBJ2-1|TRBV7-9|13
ASSVLADLYNEQF
>TRBJ2-1|TRBV9|11
ASTLSGSNEQF
>TRBJ1-4|TRBV29-1|11
SVEDGTGGKLF
>TRBJ2-3|TRBV6-1|14
ASSENGGTSTDTQY
>TRBJ2-1|TRBV12-5|14
ASGAPSGGLHNEQF
>TRBJ2-1|TRBV5-1|13
ASSLDTSGYNEQF
>TRBJ2-3|TRBV4-2|14
ASSQVLAGVTDTQY
>TRBJ1-5|TRBV19|13
ASGLIARGEQPQH
>TRBJ2-1|TRBV5-1|13
ASSRTGGFYNEQF
>TRBJ2-2|TRBV5-1|13
ASSLGPQVTGELF
>TRBJ2-1|TRBV5-8|15
ASSLWSRTVGRHGQF
>TRBJ1-2|TRBV6-4|12
ASRKAGPLYGYT
>TRBJ2-7|TRBV4-2|13
ASSQDPGDSYEQY
>TRBJ2-7|TRBV9|12
ASSVAPLSYEQY
>TRBJ1-5|TRBV6-1|13
ASSFLDRLNQPQH
>TRBJ2-7|TRBV27|14
ASSSMVGGASYEQY
>TRBJ2-3|TRBV5-4|12
ASSLSEGSDTQY
>TRBJ2-7|TRBV4-3|16
ASSQDPLDRGGTYEQY
>TRBJ2-7|TRBV18|13
ASSPRESVTYEQY
>TRBJ1-4|TRBV28|13
ASSKDRVGNEKLF
>TRBJ2-5|TRBV5-1|12
ASSWGLARETQY
>TRBJ2-2|TRBV4-1|13
ASAPTGMGTGELF
>TRBJ2-7|TRBV15|12
ATSRDGGVYEQY
>TRBJ1-2|TRBV12-5|16
ASGLVLGQSLPAYGYT
>TRBJ2-7|TRBV6-5|11
ASSQIVLREQY
>TRBJ2-5|TRBV6-5|11
ASSRVVRETQY
>TRBJ1-6|TRBV6-5|11
ASSWGPNSPLH
>TRBJ2-2|TRBV2|13
ASSEQGAFTGELF
>TRBJ1-5|TRBV7-9|14
ASISTGGLLYQPQH
>TRBJ2-4|TRBV11-2|13
ASSVAGDTLNIQY
>TRBJ2-2|TRBV11-2|13
ASSFDRDVAGELF
>TRBJ2-1|TRBV9|17
ASSPFLTSGPSGLNEQF
>TRBJ2-3|TRBV11-3|15
ASSFTALAGSVDTQY
>TRBJ1-5|TRBV10-2|13
ASSDSGYSNQPQH
>-|TRBV4-1|13
ASSPRGTELYEQY
>TRBJ1-2|TRBV30|15
AWAEKLETGELDGYT
>TRBJ2-1|TRBV12-5|12
ASGLSQGGNEQF
>TRBJ1-1|TRBV6-5|11
ASSKTSGTEAF
>TRBJ2-6|TRBV18|15
ASSPSLQGTGANVLT
>TRBJ1-3|TRBV10-3|14
ATGVRDSRSGNTIY
>TRBJ1-3|TRBV18|14
ASSTGQGNAGNTIY
>TRBJ1-2|TRBV30|14
AWSVAAPQYNYGYT
>TRBJ2-6|TRBV10-3|12
AISTGVGANVLT